The 14 T cell receptor beta chains in this list originate from one sample, sequenced in a study of cytomegalovirus exposure and HLA in healthy donors. The primer mix had 60 Vbeta and 13 Jbeta primers. Generated by immunoSEQ multiplex PCR, the TCRdb table keeps only in-frame clones and is missing some. The data contain 37,000 or so clones, 81% of them singletons. The sequencing input was PBMCs. Receptor source: a woman aged 35 to 49 in good health and CMV-seronegative.

This clone appeared a single time. At one end the junction does not follow the germline gene, possibly because of a read error. The chain has TRBV23-1 and TRBJ1-1; 7 nucleotides agree with TRBD1. TRBV23-1 is identified as an open reading frame with a role that is uncertain. This CDR3 comprises 13 residues. The CDR3 sequence is CASRMDRNTEASF. CDR3 DNA: TGCGCCAGCAGAATGGACAGGAACACTGAAGCTTCCTTT.

This chain uses TRBV27 with TRBJ1-1; D call uncertain. V lost 8 bases, J lost 1 base, and 20 bases lay in between. CDR3 length equals 16 residues. Germline CDR1 is MNHEY and CDR2 is SMNVEV (reference sequence). The CDR3 region has the DNA TGTGCCAGCCACCCCCCAGGTTGGCAGACGAACACTGAAGCTTTCTTT. It codes for CASHPPGWQTNTEAFF.

V gene TRBV19 combines with J gene TRBJ1-2; D is undetermined. The V gene's germline CDR1 is LNHDA and CDR2 SQIVND (reference sequence). This CDR3 comprises 14 residues. The V end lost 1 base, the J end lost 8 bases, and 14 bases lay between the germline ends. The CDR3 DNA follows: TGTGCCAGTAGTATAGGGCGCGGGATCGGCGGCTACACCTTC. It encodes CASSIGRGIGGYTF.

V usage is TRBV9 and J usage is TRBJ2-7, with 9 bases aligning to TRBD1. The CDR3 extends over 14 amino acids. Germline V gene lookup returns CDR1 SGDLS and CDR2 YYNGEE. V gave up 4 bases and J gave up 2 bases; unmatched junction bases: 4. CDR3 nucleotide sequence: TGTGCCAGCAGCAGGGGACAGGGCGCCTACGAGCAGTACTTC. Translated, it gives CASSRGQGAYEQYF.

This clone was counted a single time. This rearrangement joins TRBV6-6 to TRBJ1-2, with TRBD1 matching 7 bases. Germline assignment: CDR1 MNHNY and CDR2 SVGAGI (reference sequence). The CDR3 totals 14 residues. Germline trimming cut 2 bases from V and 0 bases from J; bases unmatched to any gene: 0. In DNA, the CDR3 is TGTGCCAGCAGTTACGGGACAGCTAACTATGGCTACACCTTC. Translating it yields CASSYGTANYGYTF.

The chain recombines TRBV6-1 with TRBJ2-5, with 7 bases lining up with TRBD1. J gave up 3 bases and V 2 bases, and 3 bases lay outside the gene matches. There are 14 residues in the CDR3. Germline CDR1 reads MNHNS; CDR2 reads SASEGT. The CDR3 DNA follows: TGTGCCAGCAGTGAATGGGGACAGAAAGAGACCCAGTACTTC. It translates to CASSEWGQKETQYF.

The chain has TRBV4-1 and TRBJ1-5, with 7 bases identical to TRBD1. This CDR3 contains 15 residues. Germline CDR1 and CDR2: MGHRA and YSYEKL. V dropped 2 bases and J dropped 4; count of bases not matched to a gene: 5. For the CDR3, the DNA is TGCGCCAGCAGCCAATCTACGACAGGGAATCAGCCCCAGCATTTT. This translates into CASSQSTTGNQPQHF.

J is TRBJ1-3 and V is TRBV4-2; D is unresolved. V was pared by 1 base and J by 0 bases, with 7 bases between. The CDR3 runs to 15 residues. Germline V gene data show CDR1 as LGHNA and CDR2 as YNFKEQ. CDR3 amino acids: CASSQGVSSGNTIYF. The CDR3 DNA reads TGTGCCAGCAGCCAAGGAGTTAGCTCTGGAAACACCATATATTTT.

The chain recombines TRBV7-2 with TRBJ1-1, with 7 bases lining up with TRBD1. The junction had 5 bases not matched to a gene; V was cut back by 4 bases and J by 6 bases. This CDR3 is built from 13 residues. The germline CDR1 and CDR2 sequences are SGHTA and FQGNSA. The CDR3 here is CASSYTGVPEAFF. CDR3 coding DNA: TGTGCCAGCAGCTATACAGGGGTACCTGAAGCTTTCTTT.

The chain links TRBV27 to TRBJ1-1, with D possibly TRBD1 on 5 matching bases. Germline V lookup: CDR1 MNHEY, CDR2 SMNVEV (reference sequence). V dropped 5 bases and J dropped 3 bases, with 10 bases sitting between them. The CDR3 consists of 13 residues. The CDR3: CASSRRVYTEAFF. The CDR3 DNA reads as TGTGCCAGCAGTCGCAGGGTTTACACTGAAGCTTTCTTT.

A few counts support this clone. This chain links TRBV6-5 with TRBJ1-1; TRBD1 matches 11 bases. The CDR3 covers 14 residues. With V trimmed by 8 bases and J by 4 bases, 6 bases remained unmatched. Germline CDR1 reads MNHEY; CDR2 reads SVGAGI. CDR3 residues: CASEGQGASTEAFF. In nucleotides, the CDR3 is TGTGCCAGCGAAGGACAGGGGGCTTCCACTGAAGCTTTCTTT.

In its sample, this clone was seen once. V gene TRBV5-6 combines with J gene TRBJ1-2; a possible D gene is TRBD1 (5 bases). Germline V CDR1 and CDR2: SGHDT, YYEEEE. V was pared by 0 bases and J by 5 bases, with 11 bases between. The CDR3 runs 14 residues. This CDR3 reads CASSLGAGPYGYTF. Here the CDR3 DNA reads TGTGCCAGCAGCTTGGGGGCAGGGCCTTATGGCTACACCTTC.

The chain uses TRBV5-1 and TRBJ1-1; D unclear. The CDR3 runs 14 residues. The V gene lost 0 bases and the J gene lost 5 bases, with 11 bases spanning the gap. CDR1 SGHRS and CDR2 YFSETQ come from the germline V gene. For the CDR3, the DNA is TGCGCCAGCAGCTTGGTGGCGGCGGGGACTGAAGCTTTCTTT. Its translation is CASSLVAAGTEAFF.

This clone appeared once. The chain links TRBV4-3 to TRBJ1-6; D unresolved. The V and J ends lost 4 bases and 7 bases respectively, with 8 bases between them. The CDR3 covers 13 residues. CDR1 is LGHNA and CDR2 is YSLEER in the germline V gene. CDR3 sequence (DNA): TGCGCCAGCAGCCCGATGGCCAATTCACCCCTCCACTTT. Translating gives CASSPMANSPLHF.